This T cell receptor beta chain was retrieved from a study of cytomegalovirus exposure and HLA in healthy donors. Study-level results: Under in vitro conditions, a few CMV-associated chains were confirmed as specific for CMV antigens.

This PCR relied on a set of 60 Vbeta primers and 13 Jbeta primers. The protocol was immunoSEQ multiplex PCR, while the TCRdb copy is restricted to in-frame clones and leaves out a portion. The table has 150,000 to 160,000 clones, over 65% seen once; the top ten hold about 4%. With respect to this clone: Its target is not known.

This receptor was identified in a woman between 35 and 50 years old in good health and CMV-seronegative. The specimen sequenced was PBMCs.

This CDR3 is CASSVDRGQRGAGYTF. In DNA, the CDR3 is TGTGCCAGCAGCGTAGACAGGGGCCAGAGAGGGGCTGGCTACACCTTC. V is TRBV9 and J is TRBJ1-2; TRBD1 matches 7 bases. Trimming took 0 bases from V and 7 from J; bases not matched to a gene: 12. CDR1 is SGDLS and CDR2 is YYNGEE in the germline V gene. This CDR3 region has 16 residues.